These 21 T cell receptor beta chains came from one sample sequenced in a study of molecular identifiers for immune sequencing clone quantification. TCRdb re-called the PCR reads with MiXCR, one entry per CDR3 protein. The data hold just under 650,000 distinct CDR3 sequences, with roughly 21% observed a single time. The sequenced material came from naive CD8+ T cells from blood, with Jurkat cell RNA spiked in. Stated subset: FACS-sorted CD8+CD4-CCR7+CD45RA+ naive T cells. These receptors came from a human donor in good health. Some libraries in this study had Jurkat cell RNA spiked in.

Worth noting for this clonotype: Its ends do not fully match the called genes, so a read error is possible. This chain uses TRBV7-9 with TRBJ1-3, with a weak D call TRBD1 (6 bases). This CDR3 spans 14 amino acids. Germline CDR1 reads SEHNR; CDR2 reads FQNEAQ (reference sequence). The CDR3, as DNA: TGTGCCAGCAGCTTGTGGGACACTGGAAACACCACATATTTT. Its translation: CASSLWDTGNTTYF.

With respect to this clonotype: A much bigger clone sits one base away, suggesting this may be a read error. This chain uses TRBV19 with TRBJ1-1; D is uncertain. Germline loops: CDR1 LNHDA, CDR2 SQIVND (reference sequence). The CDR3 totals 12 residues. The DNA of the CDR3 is TGTGCCAATAGTACCGGGAGCGTTGAAGCTTTCTTT. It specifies CANSTGSVEAFF.

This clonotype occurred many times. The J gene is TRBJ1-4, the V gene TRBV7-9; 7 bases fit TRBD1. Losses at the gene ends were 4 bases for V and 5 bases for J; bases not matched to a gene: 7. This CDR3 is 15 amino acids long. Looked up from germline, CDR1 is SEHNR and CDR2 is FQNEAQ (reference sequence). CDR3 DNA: TGTGCCAGCAGCTCGACTGGACAGGAAAATGAAAAACTGTTTTTT. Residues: CASSSTGQENEKLFF.

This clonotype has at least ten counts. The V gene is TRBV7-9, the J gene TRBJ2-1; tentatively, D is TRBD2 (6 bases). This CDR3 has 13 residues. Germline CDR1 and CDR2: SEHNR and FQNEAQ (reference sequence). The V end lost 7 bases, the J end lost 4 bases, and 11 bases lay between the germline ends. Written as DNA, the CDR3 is TGTGCCAGCAATAAAGGAGGGTACAATGAGCAGTTCTTC. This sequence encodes CASNKGGYNEQFF.

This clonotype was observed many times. DNA for the CDR3: TGTGCCAGCAGAAACAGGGTCAGCCAAGAGACCCAGTACTTC. It specifies CASRNRVSQETQYF. The V call is TRBV6-5, the J call TRBJ2-5; TRBD1 is a possible D gene (6 bases). There are 14 residues in the CDR3. Trimming took 6 bases from V and 1 from J, leaving 12 bases between them. Germline values: CDR1 MNHEY, CDR2 SVGAGI.

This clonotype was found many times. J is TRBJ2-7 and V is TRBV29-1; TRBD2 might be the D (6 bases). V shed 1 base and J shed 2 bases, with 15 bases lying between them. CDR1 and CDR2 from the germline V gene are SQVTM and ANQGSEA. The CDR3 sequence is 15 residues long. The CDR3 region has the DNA TGCAGCGTTGAAGGAGTGGAGGGGTCCCCCTACGAGCAGTACTTC. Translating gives CSVEGVEGSPYEQYF.

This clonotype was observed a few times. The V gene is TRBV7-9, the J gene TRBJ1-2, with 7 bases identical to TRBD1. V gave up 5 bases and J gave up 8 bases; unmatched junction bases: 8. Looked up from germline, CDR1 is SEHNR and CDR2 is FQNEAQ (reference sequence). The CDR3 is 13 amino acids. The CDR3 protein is CASSPGQTRGYTF. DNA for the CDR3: TGTGCCAGCAGCCCGGGACAGACCCGCGGCTACACCTTC.

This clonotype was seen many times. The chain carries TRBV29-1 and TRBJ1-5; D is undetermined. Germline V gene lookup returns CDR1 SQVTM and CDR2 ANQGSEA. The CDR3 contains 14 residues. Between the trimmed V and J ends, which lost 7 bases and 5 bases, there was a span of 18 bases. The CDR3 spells CSATTDHADQPQHF. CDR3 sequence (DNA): TGCAGCGCTACGACGGACCATGCGGATCAGCCCCAGCATTTT.

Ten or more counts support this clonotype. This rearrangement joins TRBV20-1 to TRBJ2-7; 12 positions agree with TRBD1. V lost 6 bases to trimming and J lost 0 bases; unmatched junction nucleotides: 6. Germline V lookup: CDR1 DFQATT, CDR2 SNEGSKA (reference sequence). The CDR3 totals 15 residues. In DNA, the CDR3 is TGCAGTGCCTCTGGGACAGGGGGCTCCTCCTACGAGCAGTACTTC. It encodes CSASGTGGSSYEQYF.

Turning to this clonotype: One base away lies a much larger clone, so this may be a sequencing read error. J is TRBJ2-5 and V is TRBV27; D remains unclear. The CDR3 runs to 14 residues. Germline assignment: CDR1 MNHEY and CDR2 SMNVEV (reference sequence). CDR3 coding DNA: TGTGCCAGCAGTCCGGCCACGTACCAAGAGACCCAGCACTTC. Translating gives CASSPATYQETQHF.

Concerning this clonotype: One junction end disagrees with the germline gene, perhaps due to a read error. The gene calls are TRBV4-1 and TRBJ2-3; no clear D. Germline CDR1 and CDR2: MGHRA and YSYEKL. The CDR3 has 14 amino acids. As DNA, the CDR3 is TGCGCCGGCAGCCTAACTGGGAGCACAGATACGCAGTATTTT. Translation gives CAGSLTGSTDTQYF.

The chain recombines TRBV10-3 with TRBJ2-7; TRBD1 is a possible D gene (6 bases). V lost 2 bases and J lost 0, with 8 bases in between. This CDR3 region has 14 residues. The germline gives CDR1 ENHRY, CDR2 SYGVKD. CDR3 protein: CAISETGLSYEQYF. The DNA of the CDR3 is TGTGCCATCAGTGAGACAGGGCTCTCCTACGAGCAGTACTTC.

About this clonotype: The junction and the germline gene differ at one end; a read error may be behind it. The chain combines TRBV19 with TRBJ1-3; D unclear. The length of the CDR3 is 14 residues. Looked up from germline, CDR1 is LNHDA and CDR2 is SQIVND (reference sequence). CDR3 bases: TGTGCCAGTAGTATAGGTCCAGGCGGAAACACCATATGTTTT. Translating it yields CASSIGPGGNTICF.

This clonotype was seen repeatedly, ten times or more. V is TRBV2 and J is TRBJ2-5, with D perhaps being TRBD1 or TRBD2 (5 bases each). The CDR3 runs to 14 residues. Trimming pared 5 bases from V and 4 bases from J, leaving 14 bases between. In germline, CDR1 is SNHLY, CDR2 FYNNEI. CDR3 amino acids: CASSPPVGAETQYF. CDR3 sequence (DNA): TGTGCCAGCAGTCCCCCGGTCGGGGCAGAGACCCAGTACTTC.

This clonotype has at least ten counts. CDR3 region: CASSLPGGLNEQYF. The DNA for the CDR3 is TGTGCCAGCAGCTTGCCCGGGGGACTGAACGAGCAGTACTTC. This chain joins TRBV5-4 and TRBJ2-7; D is possibly TRBD2 (6 bases). This CDR3 region has 14 residues. The germline CDR1 and CDR2 sequences are SGHNT and YYREEE (reference sequence). V was pared by 1 base and J by 5 bases, with 13 bases between. Based on the CDR3 plus reference TRBV5-4 and TRBJ2-7, the full variable domain is ETGVTQSPTHLIKTRGQQVTLRCSSQSGHNTVSWYQQALGQGPQFIFQYYREEENGRGNFPPRFSGLQFPNYSSELNVNALELDDSALYLCASSLPGGLNEQYFGPGTRLTVT.

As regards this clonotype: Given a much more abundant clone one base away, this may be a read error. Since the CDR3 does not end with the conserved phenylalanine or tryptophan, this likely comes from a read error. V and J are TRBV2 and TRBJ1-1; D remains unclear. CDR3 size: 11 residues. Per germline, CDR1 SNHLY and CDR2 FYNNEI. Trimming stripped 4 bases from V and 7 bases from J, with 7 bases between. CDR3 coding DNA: TGTGCCAGCAGTGGAGGCAGTGAAGCTTTCTCT. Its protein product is CASSGGSEAFS.

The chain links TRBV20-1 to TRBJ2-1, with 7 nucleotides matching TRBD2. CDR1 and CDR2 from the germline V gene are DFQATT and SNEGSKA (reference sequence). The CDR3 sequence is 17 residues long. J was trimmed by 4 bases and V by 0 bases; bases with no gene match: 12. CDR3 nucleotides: TGCAGTGCTAGAGATGACTTAGGGTCAGCGGGGTACAATGAGCAGTTCTTC. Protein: CSARDDLGSAGYNEQFF.

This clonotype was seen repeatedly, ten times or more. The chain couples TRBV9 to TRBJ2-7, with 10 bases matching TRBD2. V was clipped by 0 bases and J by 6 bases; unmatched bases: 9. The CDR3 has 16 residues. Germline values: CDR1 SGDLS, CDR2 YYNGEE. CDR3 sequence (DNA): TGTGCCAGCAGCGTAGTTGATAGCGGGAGGAGTGGCGAGCAGTACTTC. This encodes CASSVVDSGRSGEQYF.

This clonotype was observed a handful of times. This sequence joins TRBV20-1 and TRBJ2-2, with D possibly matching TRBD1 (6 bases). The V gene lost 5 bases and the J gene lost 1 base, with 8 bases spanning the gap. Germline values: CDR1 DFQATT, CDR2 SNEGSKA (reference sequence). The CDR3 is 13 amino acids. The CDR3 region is CSALDRNTGELFF. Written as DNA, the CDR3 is TGCAGTGCTTTGGACAGGAACACCGGGGAGCTGTTTTTT.

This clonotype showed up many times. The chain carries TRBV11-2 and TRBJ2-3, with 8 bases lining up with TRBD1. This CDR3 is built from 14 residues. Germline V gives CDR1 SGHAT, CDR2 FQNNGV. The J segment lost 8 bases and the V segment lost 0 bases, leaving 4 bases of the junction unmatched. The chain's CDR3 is CASSLEYTGGTQYF. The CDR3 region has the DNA TGTGCCAGCAGCTTAGAATACACAGGGGGTACGCAGTATTTT.

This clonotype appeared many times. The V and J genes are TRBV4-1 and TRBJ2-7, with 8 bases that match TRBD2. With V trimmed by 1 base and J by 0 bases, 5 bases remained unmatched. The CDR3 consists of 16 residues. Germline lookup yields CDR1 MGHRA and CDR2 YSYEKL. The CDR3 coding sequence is TGCGCCAGCAGCCAAGTCAGACTAGCGCCCTCCTACGAGCAGTACTTC. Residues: CASSQVRLAPSYEQYF.